This is a list of T cell receptor beta chains from one sample in a study of identical twins. TCRdb redid the calling of the 5' RACE reads with MiXCR, one entry per CDR3 protein. The sample lists 300,000 to 400,000 distinct CDR3 sequences, approximately 13% occurring once. These data were likewise used in another study, on yellow fever vaccine responses in identical twins.

Sample: CD8+ T cells sorted from blood. The receptor set was obtained from a woman between 18 and 29 years old in good health. The conserved cysteine and the conserved F or W are not part of the CDR3 here. The D gene is left open where the match is weak.

ASSPARGDQETQY | TRBJ2-5 | TRBD2 | TRBV7-7
ASSPGSTGELF | TRBJ2-2 | NA | TRBV9
ASSHRTSGDTGVTQF | TRBJ2-1 | TRBD2 | TRBV5-1
ASSVAGDGQY | TRBJ2-3 | TRBD2 | TRBV7-6
ASSSGQQYQETQY | TRBJ2-5 | TRBD1 | TRBV7-3
ASSVGRVDTEAF | TRBJ1-1 | NA | TRBV9
ATSRDRGPPDTEAF | TRBJ1-1 | NA | TRBV15
SARQGSRGETQY | TRBJ2-5 | NA | TRBV20-1
ASLRLAGGLVNEQF | TRBJ2-1 | TRBD2 | TRBV7-9
SARDWTEENTEAF | TRBJ1-1 | NA | TRBV20-1
ASSILGDEQF | TRBJ2-1 | NA | TRBV27
SVEEGNPYEQY | TRBJ2-7 | NA | TRBV29-1
SVEGKQHPYTDTQY | TRBJ2-3 | NA | TRBV29-1
ASRRLGSTDTQY | TRBJ2-3 | NA | TRBV2
SARAAGLASYEQY | TRBJ2-7 | TRBD2 | TRBV20-1
ASGPDEQY | TRBJ2-7 | NA | TRBV25-1
ASSGTGPSYEQY | TRBJ2-7 | TRBD1 | TRBV6-1
SVRGAGTGELF | TRBJ2-2 | NA | TRBV29-1
ASSPRGAGITSFTDTQY | TRBJ2-3 | TRBD2 | TRBV11-2
ATSRDRLAGGYNEQF | TRBJ2-1 | TRBD2 | TRBV15
ASRGQASGNTIY | TRBJ1-3 | TRBD1 | TRBV2
ASSFPTWSSTDTQY | TRBJ2-3 | NA | TRBV12-3/TRBV12-4
SARGTSGVPSSYNEQF | TRBJ2-1 | TRBD2 | TRBV20-1
ASSDRVGYT | TRBJ1-2 | NA | TRBV9
ASSTHRGGRGDTQY | TRBJ2-3 | TRBD1 | TRBV11-2
ATSREVGTGELF | TRBJ2-2 | NA | TRBV15
ASSETWANEQF | TRBJ2-1 | NA | TRBV9
SARDPGPATDTQY | TRBJ2-3 | NA | TRBV20-1
ASRFTGTVNTEAF | TRBJ1-1 | TRBD1 | TRBV25-1
ASSGLGLAGAGEQY | TRBJ2-7 | TRBD2 | TRBV6-1
ASSYGFPNTEAF | TRBJ1-1 | NA | TRBV6-5
ASSDSLWTSGDYNEQF | TRBJ2-1 | TRBD2 | TRBV25-1
ASSFGSANTGELF | TRBJ2-2 | NA | TRBV11-2
AISGVGLEYNEQF | TRBJ2-1 | NA | TRBV10-3
ASSPTETYEQY | TRBJ2-7 | NA | TRBV7-6
ASSLHMAMGGYT | TRBJ1-2 | NA | TRBV13
ASSHPGSSNYEQY | TRBJ2-7 | NA | TRBV2
ASSQGLAYTGELF | TRBJ2-2 | TRBD2 | TRBV3-1
ATSEGRDTQY | TRBJ2-3 | NA | TRBV24-1
ASTPKGGVQETQY | TRBJ2-5 | NA | TRBV2
ASSTPTGYYGYT | TRBJ1-2 | NA | TRBV6-1
ASSLVLAGGPSSYNEQF | TRBJ2-1 | TRBD2 | TRBV28
ASSSDPTGAYEQY | TRBJ2-7 | TRBD1 | TRBV9
ASNADVEQY | TRBJ2-7 | NA | TRBV28
SASHSDRSWVETQY | TRBJ2-5 | NA | TRBV20-1
ASSLEVANEQF | TRBJ2-1 | NA | TRBV5-6
ASSSHPSGASYEQY | TRBJ2-7 | TRBD2 | TRBV28
ASSLAGTRGHNEQF | TRBJ2-1 | NA | TRBV27
SARDPSNYGYT | TRBJ1-2 | NA | TRBV20-1
ASSIGGKQPQH | TRBJ1-5 | NA | TRBV27
ASSRSGVRETQY | TRBJ2-5 | NA | TRBV12-3/TRBV12-4
ASSYGSGSPLH | TRBJ1-6 | NA | TRBV6-5
ASSEGFSSDEQY | TRBJ2-7 | NA | TRBV2
ASSLRLWTGTHNEQF | TRBJ2-1 | TRBD1 | TRBV3-1
SVVMGGEEQF | TRBJ2-1 | NA | TRBV29-1
ASSLDRGRQETQY | TRBJ2-5 | TRBD1 | TRBV7-2